Below, 22 T cell receptor beta chains from the same sample are listed, as sequenced in a study of blood T cell repertoires in COVID-19. This table comes from immunoSEQ multiplex PCR, and its TCRdb copy is limited to in-frame clones, with some not included. The repertoire holds about 300,000 clones, with around nine tenths as singletons. What was sequenced was PBMCs or T cells enriched from blood (not recorded which). The receptor set was obtained from a woman aged 50 to 60 who had been exposed to COVID-19.

Only a few counts were recorded for this clone. This sample also contains other DNA sequences that code for the same CDR3. Here the CDR3 DNA reads TGTGCCAGCTCACCGGGGGGAAACTATGGCTACACCTTC. It codes for CASSPGGNYGYTF. This chain connects TRBV18 to TRBJ1-2, with D possibly TRBD1 on 5 matching bases. The CDR3 is 13 residues long. Germline CDR1 and CDR2: KGHSH and LQKENI. Trimming removed 3 bases from V and 2 bases from J, with 7 bases in between.

This rearrangement joins TRBV19 to TRBJ1-5; D may be TRBD1 (6 bases). The germline V gene has CDR1 LNHDA and CDR2 SQIVND (reference sequence). V was shortened by 5 bases and J by 1 base, with 21 bases between the two germline ends. The CDR3 consists of 18 residues. The chain's CDR3 is CASSPLAGGGSSNQPQHF. CDR3 nucleotide sequence: TGTGCCAGTAGTCCACTCGCGGGAGGGGGATCAAGCAATCAGCCCCAGCATTTT.

The chain links TRBV11-2 to TRBJ1-4, with D perhaps TRBD1 (5 bases). The CDR3 contains 13 residues. Trimming pared 4 bases from V and 8 bases from J, leaving 11 bases between. Germline loops: CDR1 SGHAT, CDR2 FQNNGV. The CDR3, as DNA: TGTGCCAGCAGCTCCCAGGAGGGGGAAAAACTGTTTTTT. Translated, it gives CASSSQEGEKLFF.

This clone was counted a few times. The same CDR3 arises from other DNA sequences in this sample as well. The J gene is TRBJ1-1, the V gene TRBV10-3; D may be TRBD1 (6 bases). V was shortened by 2 bases and J by 1 base, with 8 bases between the two germline ends. Germline values: CDR1 ENHRY, CDR2 SYGVKD. The CDR3 consists of 14 residues. CDR3: CAISEGQTNTEAFF. Here the CDR3 DNA reads TGTGCCATCAGTGAGGGACAGACGAACACTGAAGCTTTCTTT.

V gene TRBV28 combines with J gene TRBJ2-5; D is uncertain. V shed 3 bases and J shed 2 bases, with 7 bases lying between them. CDR1 MDHEN and CDR2 SYDVKM come from the germline V gene. CDR3 length: 13 residues. CDR3 nucleotide sequence: TGTGCCAGCAGTTTTGGGCGTCAAGAGACCCAGTACTTC. Translation gives CASSFGRQETQYF.

The count of this clone is one. The CDR3 here is CASSYSRAGSPLHF. The DNA of the CDR3 is TGTGCCAGCAGTTACTCGAGGGCTGGCTCACCCCTCCACTTT. V gene TRBV28 combines with J gene TRBJ1-6; D is undetermined. Germline CDR1 and CDR2: MDHEN and SYDVKM. V was cut by 4 bases and J by 10 bases, with 14 bases left in between. The CDR3 spans 14 residues.

The J gene is TRBJ1-1, the V gene TRBV19; no reliable D call. Between the trimmed V and J ends, which lost 7 bases and 5 bases, there was a span of 17 bases. The V gene's germline CDR1 is LNHDA and CDR2 SQIVND (reference sequence). There are 14 residues in the CDR3. The chain's CDR3 is CASNRSPSVTEAFF. The CDR3 DNA follows: TGTGCCAGTAACCGCAGTCCCAGCGTAACTGAAGCTTTCTTT. The complete variable domain, with remaining parts taken from reference TRBV19 and TRBJ1-1, reads DGGITQSPKYLFRKEGQNVTLSCEQNLNHDAMYWYRQDPGQGLRLIYYSQIVNDFQKGDIAEGYSVSREKKESFPLTVTSAQKNPTAFYLCASNRSPSVTEAFFGQGTRLTVV.

This chain uses TRBV19 with TRBJ1-5, with a possible D match to TRBD1 (5 bases). This CDR3 is 16 amino acids long. Trimming left V 6 bases short and J 0 bases short, with 15 bases between. CDR1 LNHDA and CDR2 SQIVND come from the germline V gene (reference sequence). CDR3 nucleotide sequence: TGTGCCAGTAGCGTCCAGGGCATTCCTAGCAATCAGCCCCAGCATTTT. It specifies CASSVQGIPSNQPQHF.

The rearrangement uses TRBV5-1 and TRBJ1-1; D not resolved. The CDR3 is made up of 15 amino acids. V was clipped by 0 bases and J by 2 bases, with 11 bases between them. Per the germline V gene, CDR1 is SGHRS and CDR2 is YFSETQ. CDR3 nucleotide sequence: TGCGCCAGCAGCTTGGGCGGCGGGTATAACACTGAAGCTTTCTTT. Its protein product is CASSLGGGYNTEAFF.

This chain joins TRBV10-3 and TRBJ1-2, with D perhaps matching TRBD1 (6 bases). Germline loops: CDR1 ENHRY, CDR2 SYGVKD. This CDR3 comprises 16 residues. With 6 bases removed from V and 4 bases from J, the gap between germline ends came to 21 bases. CDR3 loop: CAISEKTQGSIYGYTF. Written as DNA, the CDR3 is TGTGCCATCAGCGAGAAAACCCAGGGGTCCATCTATGGCTACACCTTC.

The rearrangement uses TRBV7-2 and TRBJ1-1; 7 nucleotides match TRBD1. Germline loops: CDR1 SGHTA, CDR2 FQGNSA. The CDR3 sequence is 17 residues long. The trim removed 5 bases at V and 0 bases at J, leaving 12 bases unmatched. The CDR3 coding sequence is TGTGCCAGCAGCGAACGTGGACAGGAGAGAATGAACACTGAAGCTTTCTTT. Amino acid sequence: CASSERGQERMNTEAFF.

This chain links TRBV7-2 with TRBJ2-4; 9 bases fit TRBD1. Germline loops: CDR1 SGHTA, CDR2 FQGNSA. This CDR3 spans 13 amino acids. Trimming cost V 1 base and J 15 bases; bases outside gene matches: 7. The CDR3 sequence is CASSLVGTGRGYF. CDR3 bases: TGTGCCAGCAGCTTAGTCGGGACAGGGAGGGGGTACTTC.

The J gene is TRBJ1-2, the V gene TRBV5-1; perhaps TRBD1 as D (5 bases). The V end was cut by 0 bases, the J end by 0 bases, with 12 bases between. The CDR3 runs 16 residues. Germline CDR1 SGHRS, CDR2 YFSETQ. CDR3: CASSLDRFDANYGYTF. In DNA, the CDR3 is TGCGCCAGCAGCTTGGACAGGTTTGATGCTAACTATGGCTACACCTTC.

The V gene is TRBV19, the J gene TRBJ2-7; D unresolved. CDR1 LNHDA and CDR2 SQIVND come from the germline V gene (reference sequence). This CDR3 is 14 amino acids long. Trimming left V 4 bases short and J 1 base short, with 11 bases between. Written as DNA, the CDR3 is TGTGCCAGTAGTAAACCGGGTCTGTCCTACGAGCAGTACTTC. Translation gives CASSKPGLSYEQYF.

The chain recombines TRBV4-1 with TRBJ2-5, with 7 nucleotides matching TRBD2. V lost 1 base to trimming and J lost 1 base; unmatched junction nucleotides: 6. The CDR3 totals 16 residues. Germline V gene lookup returns CDR1 MGHRA and CDR2 YSYEKL. CDR3 DNA sequence: TGCGCCAGCAGCCAAGGGGGAGGGACTCTCCAAGAGACCCAGTACTTC. Protein product: CASSQGGGTLQETQYF.

The V gene is TRBV19, the J gene TRBJ2-1, with 11 nucleotides matching TRBD2. Unmatched junction bases numbered 7, after V lost 6 bases and J lost 0 bases. Per the germline V gene, CDR1 is LNHDA and CDR2 is SQIVND (reference sequence). The CDR3 covers 17 residues. The CDR3 spells CASSVTSGGNSYNEQFF. In DNA form, the CDR3 reads TGTGCCAGTAGCGTTACTAGCGGGGGCAACTCCTACAATGAGCAGTTCTTC. The full variable domain, completed using reference TRBV19 and TRBJ2-1, is DGGITQSPKYLFRKEGQNVTLSCEQNLNHDAMYWYRQDPGQGLRLIYYSQIVNDFQKGDIAEGYSVSREKKESFPLTVTSAQKNPTAFYLCASSVTSGGNSYNEQFFGPGTRLTVL.

The chain has TRBV5-4 and TRBJ2-3, with 7 nucleotides matching TRBD2. Germline loops: CDR1 SGHNT, CDR2 YYREEE (reference sequence). With 3 bases clipped from V and 2 bases from J, the junction kept 12 bases outside the gene matches. The CDR3 has 17 residues. This CDR3 is CASSSFVGGSLTDTQYF. Written as DNA, the CDR3 is TGTGCCAGCAGCTCCTTTGTGGGCGGGAGTCTCACAGATACGCAGTATTTT.

This clone has only a few counts. This chain links TRBV28 with TRBJ2-2, with 9 bases lining up with TRBD2. V lost 6 bases, J lost 4 bases, and 0 bases stayed unmatched. The CDR3 is 13 residues long. CDR1 is MDHEN and CDR2 is SYDVKM in the germline V gene. CDR3 in amino acids: CASRAGGTGELFF. The CDR3 coding sequence is TGTGCCAGCAGAGCGGGGGGCACCGGGGAGCTGTTTTTT.

The rearrangement links TRBV5-1 to TRBJ2-4, with D unclear. Germline V gives CDR1 SGHRS, CDR2 YFSETQ. This CDR3 is 15 amino acids long. Deletions cut 5 bases from V and 4 bases from J, with 16 bases between. DNA for the CDR3: TGCGCCAGCAGTTCTAACAAAGACGGGAAAAACATTCAGTACTTC. Its protein is CASSSNKDGKNIQYF.

The rearrangement joins TRBV30 to TRBJ2-1; 11 bases match TRBD1. V was clipped by 4 bases and J by 6 bases; unmatched bases: 8. From germline, CDR1 is GTSNPN and CDR2 SVGIG (reference sequence). The CDR3 consists of 15 residues. The CDR3 is CAWTIGQGASNEQFF. The CDR3 DNA follows: TGTGCCTGGACCATAGGACAGGGGGCATCCAATGAGCAGTTCTTC.

The rearrangement links TRBV10-3 to TRBJ1-2; D unresolved. The ends were cut back, 3 bases at V and 2 bases at J, with 10 bases in the middle. CDR1 is ENHRY, CDR2 SYGVKD, per germline. The CDR3 has 14 amino acids. CDR3 residues: CAISDQTRNYGYTF. The CDR3 DNA reads as TGTGCCATCAGTGATCAAACTCGGAACTATGGCTACACCTTC.

This clone was counted a single time. J is TRBJ1-4 and V is TRBV2, with 7 positions matching TRBD1. V was clipped by 2 bases and J by 8 bases; unmatched bases: 5. The CDR3 is made up of 14 amino acids. CDR1 is SNHLY, CDR2 FYNNEI, per germline. In DNA, the CDR3 is TGTGCCAGCAGTGAACAGGGGGTAAAGGAAAAACTGTTTTTT. It codes for CASSEQGVKEKLFF.